This T cell receptor (beta chain) appears in the sequencing data of a study of blood T cell repertoires in COVID-19. Study in general: Samples came from the United States, Italy and Spain, spanning acute and convalescent COVID-19. T cells, B-cell-depleted T cells, or PBMCs provided the cDNA or gDNA that served as material.

Under the authors' procedure: Using reference gene primer amplification, nucleated cell counts were estimated. The table came from immunoSEQ multiplex PCR; TCRdb's copy has only in-frame clones and leaves some out. That table is the source of V, J and clone size, and D and trimming were worked out from the DNA. The sample records around 85,000 clones, about 84% being singletons. Trimming took off 3 bases at V and 1 base at J, with 7 bases between the two ends. CDR3 size: 14 residues. Germline assignment: CDR1 LNHDA and CDR2 SQIVND (reference sequence). The origin of this receptor is a man aged 45 to 65 with active COVID-19. The chain links TRBV19 to TRBJ1-5; D gene uncertain. Sequencing was performed on peripheral blood. CDR3 DNA sequence: TGTGCCAGTAGTATGGAGGGAAGCAATCAGCCCCAGCATTTT. Translated: CASSMEGSNQPQHF.